Presented here are 22 T cell receptor beta chains from one specimen sequenced in a study of blood T cell repertoires in COVID-19. Here immunoSEQ multiplex PCR was the method, and the copy in TCRdb shows in-frame clones only, minus some. The data show nearly 110,000 clones, with approximately 88% seen just once and approximately 4.4% held by the top ten. Material for sequencing was peripheral blood. The receptors were sampled from a human donor in a cohort sampled during active COVID-19.

This clone was counted only a few times. CDR3 bases: TGTGCCAGTACGAGGCTTCGAGGGACTGAGGACACCTACGAGCAGTACGTC. Amino acid sequence: CASTRLRGTEDTYEQYV. The chain has TRBV19 and TRBJ2-7; D is perhaps TRBD2 (6 bases). With 7 bases removed from V and 2 bases from J, the gap between germline ends came to 24 bases. Germline values: CDR1 LNHDA, CDR2 SQIVND (reference sequence). The CDR3 loop spans 17 amino acids.

The J gene is TRBJ2-1, the V gene TRBV11-3; the match to TRBD2 covers 8 bases. The germline V gene has CDR1 SGHNT and CDR2 YENEEA. CDR3 length: 16 residues. Trimming removed 1 base from V and 5 bases from J; junction bases left unmatched: 7. CDR3 nucleotides: TGTGCCAGCAGCTTAGGCAGCGGGAGTATCCACAATGAGCAGTTCTTC. As protein: CASSLGSGSIHNEQFF.

J is TRBJ1-1 and V is TRBV28; 9 positions agree with TRBD1. CDR1 is MDHEN, CDR2 SYDVKM, per germline. V gave up 6 bases and J gave up 1 base; unmatched junction bases: 9. The CDR3 runs to 16 residues. CDR3 coding DNA: TGTGCCAGCAGGAGCAGCCGGGGACAGGGGAACACTGAAGCTTTCTTT. This translates into CASRSSRGQGNTEAFF.

The J gene is TRBJ2-2, the V gene TRBV28, with D possibly being TRBD1 (5 bases). CDR1 is MDHEN, CDR2 SYDVKM, per germline. The CDR3 extends over 17 amino acids. V dropped 10 bases and J dropped 5 bases, with 26 bases sitting between them. The CDR3 bases are TGTGCCACCCACTATTACCCCAGGCAGGGTCGGACCGGGGAGCTGTTTTTT. It encodes CATHYYPRQGRTGELFF.

This clone was seen a single time. The chain couples TRBV27 to TRBJ1-2; perhaps TRBD1 as D (5 bases). Trimming removed 5 bases at V and 8 bases at J, with 18 bases between. Germline V gives CDR1 MNHEY, CDR2 SMNVEV (reference sequence). The CDR3 has 14 residues. CDR3 in DNA: TGTGCCAGCAGTCCCGGGGGGAAGGTGGGCGGCTACACCTTC. Its protein product is CASSPGGKVGGYTF.

V is TRBV29-1 and J is TRBJ1-4; D not resolved. This CDR3 has 13 amino acids. V was clipped by 4 bases and J by 8 bases, with 14 bases between them. CDR1 is SQVTM, CDR2 ANQGSEA, per germline. CDR3 DNA: TGCAGCGTTGCGTCGCAGACAAGAGAAAAACTGTTTTTT. Its translation: CSVASQTREKLFF.

The chain links TRBV6-2 or TRBV6-3 to TRBJ2-3; D is undetermined. V shed 4 bases and J shed 2 bases, with 10 bases lying between them. CDR3 size: 14 residues. The germline CDR1 and CDR2 sequences are MNHEY and SVGEGT. The CDR3 nucleotides read TGTGCCAGCAGTTCGTCCAGGTCCACAGATACGCAGTATTTT. Its translation: CASSSSRSTDTQYF.

The V call is TRBV27, the J call TRBJ1-1; D uncertain. CDR1 MNHEY and CDR2 SMNVEV come from the germline V gene (reference sequence). Trimming cost V 0 bases and J 0 bases, with 8 bases left between them. The CDR3 has 15 amino acids. CDR3 protein: CASSLSQAMNTEAFF. The CDR3 coding sequence is TGTGCCAGCAGTTTATCTCAGGCCATGAACACTGAAGCTTTCTTT.

The CDR3 region is CASSPSRVVGDEQYF. The CDR3 DNA reads TGTGCCAGCTCACCGTCCCGGGTAGTAGGTGACGAGCAGTACTTC. V is TRBV18 and J is TRBJ2-7, with D unclear. V gave up 3 bases and J gave up 5 bases, with 17 bases separating them. CDR1 KGHSH and CDR2 LQKENI come from the germline V gene. There are 15 residues in the CDR3. Full variable domain (outside the CDR3, taken from reference TRBV18 and TRBJ2-7): NAGVMQNPRHLVRRRGQEARLRCSPMKGHSHVYWYRQLPEEGLKFMVYLQKENIIDESGMPKERFSAEFPKEGPSILRIQQVVRGDSAAYFCASSPSRVVGDEQYFGPGTRLTVT.

The chain is built from TRBV7-3 and TRBJ2-2; 12 bases fit TRBD1. V dropped 5 bases and J dropped 8; count of bases not matched to a gene: 6. Per germline, CDR1 SGHTA and CDR2 FQGTGA. The CDR3 loop spans 15 amino acids. The DNA of the CDR3 is TGTGCCAGCAGCGCAGGGACAGGGGGCCCTGGGGAGCTGTTTTTT. Translation gives CASSAGTGGPGELFF.

J is TRBJ2-1 and V is TRBV27; TRBD1 aligns across 10 bases. The CDR3 is 14 residues long. J lost 1 base, V lost 7 bases, and 1 base had no gene match. Germline CDR1 and CDR2: MNHEY and SMNVEV (reference sequence). The CDR3, as DNA: TGTGCCAGCACGGGACAGGGGTCCTACAATGAGCAGTTCTTC. Its translation is CASTGQGSYNEQFF.

The chain carries TRBV3-1 (or the pseudogene TRBV3-2) and TRBJ2-4; possibly TRBD2 for D (6 bases). Germline V CDR1 and CDR2: LGHDT, YNNKEL (reference sequence). V dropped 3 bases and J dropped 0 bases, with 9 bases sitting between them. The CDR3 is made up of 15 amino acids. Written as DNA, the CDR3 is TGTGCCAGCAGCCAGGGGGAGGAAGCCAAAAACATTCAGTACTTC. It specifies CASSQGEEAKNIQYF.

On this clone: Other DNA sequences in the sample encode the same CDR3. The J gene is TRBJ2-1, the V gene TRBV18; 12 bases map to TRBD2. J lost 3 bases, V lost 4 bases, and 1 base had no gene match. The CDR3 has 15 residues. CDR1 and CDR2 (germline): KGHSH, LQKENI. The CDR3 DNA reads TGTGCCAGCTCACGGACTAGCGGGGACTACAATGAGCAGTTCTTC. Translated, it gives CASSRTSGDYNEQFF. The full variable domain, its missing parts supplied by reference TRBV18 and TRBJ2-1, is NAGVMQNPRHLVRRRGQEARLRCSPMKGHSHVYWYRQLPEEGLKFMVYLQKENIIDESGMPKERFSAEFPKEGPSILRIQQVVRGDSAAYFCASSRTSGDYNEQFFGPGTRLTVL.

The chain couples TRBV27 to TRBJ2-7; 7 nucleotides line up with TRBD2. Germline-derived CDR1 and CDR2 are MNHEY and SMNVEV (reference sequence). The CDR3 has 15 residues. The ends lost 2 bases at V and 4 bases at J; junction bases unmatched: 8. DNA of the CDR3: TGTGCCAGCAGTTTACGACTAGCAAATTTATACGAGCAGTACTTC. Protein sequence: CASSLRLANLYEQYF.

This clone came up a few times. The V call is TRBV19, the J call TRBJ1-3; TRBD1 aligns across 7 bases. This CDR3 is built from 14 residues. Germline assignment: CDR1 LNHDA and CDR2 SQIVND (reference sequence). The V gene end was trimmed by 8 bases and the J gene end by 0 bases; junction bases not matched to a gene: 4. CDR3 in DNA: TGTGCCAGTTGGACAGGCAACTCTGGAAACACCATATATTTT. Amino acids: CASWTGNSGNTIYF.

V and J are TRBV28 and TRBJ1-2; TRBD1 matches at 8 bases. V was clipped by 11 bases and J by 4 bases; unmatched bases: 12. This CDR3 is 14 amino acids long. Per the germline V gene, CDR1 is MDHEN and CDR2 is SYDVKM. The CDR3 sequence: CAAGDRGLGYGYTF. CDR3 DNA: TGTGCCGCAGGAGACAGGGGTTTGGGCTATGGCTACACCTTC.

This clone was recorded only once. V usage is TRBV6-2 or TRBV6-3 and J usage is TRBJ1-1; D is possibly TRBD1 (6 bases). The CDR3 consists of 14 residues. V dropped 2 bases and J dropped 1 base, with 8 bases sitting between them. Germline-derived CDR1 and CDR2 are MNHEY and SVGEGT. CDR3 amino acids: CASSYLTGNTEAFF. The CDR3 DNA is TGTGCCAGCAGTTACCTGACAGGGAACACTGAAGCTTTCTTT.

This chain joins TRBV5-5 and TRBJ1-2, with D uncertain. Per germline, CDR1 SGHKS and CDR2 YYEKEE (reference sequence). V dropped 4 bases and J dropped 11 bases, with 18 bases sitting between them. The CDR3 is made up of 13 amino acids. The chain's CDR3 is CASSPAFQRLYTF. CDR3 coding DNA: TGTGCCAGCAGCCCAGCATTCCAAAGACTTTACACCTTC.

The genes are TRBV5-1 and TRBJ2-7; D perhaps matches TRBD1 (5 bases). V lost 2 bases to trimming and J lost 6 bases, with 15 bases between them. This CDR3 has 14 amino acids. The V gene's germline CDR1 is SGHRS and CDR2 YFSETQ. This chain's CDR3 is CASSLGQGDGEQYV. CDR3 bases: TGCGCCAGCAGCTTAGGGCAGGGTGATGGCGAGCAGTACGTC.

The rearrangement joins TRBV10-2 to TRBJ2-1, with D possibly matching TRBD2 (5 bases). This CDR3 region has 12 residues. Germline CDR1 WSHSY, CDR2 SAAADI. V dropped 5 bases and J dropped 10 bases, with 12 bases sitting between them. CDR3 region: CASSPSGREQFF. For the CDR3, the DNA is TGCGCCAGCAGTCCAAGTGGGAGAGAGCAGTTCTTC.

For the CDR3, the DNA is TGTGCCAGCAGCTTCGGCGGTTCATACAATGAGCAGTTCTTC. Amino acids: CASSFGGSYNEQFF. The chain has TRBV11-3 and TRBJ2-1; D remains unclear. Germline lookup yields CDR1 SGHNT and CDR2 YENEEA. The CDR3 extends over 14 amino acids. V shed 3 bases and J shed 4 bases, with 10 bases lying between them.

The J gene is TRBJ2-1, the V gene TRBV5-1; 14 nucleotides match TRBD2. Losses at the gene ends were 4 bases for V and 10 bases for J; bases not matched to a gene: 7. The CDR3 sequence is 15 residues long. CDR1 SGHRS and CDR2 YFSETQ come from the germline V gene. The CDR3 is CASSLGLAGVEEQFF. CDR3 sequence (DNA): TGCGCCAGCAGCCTGGGACTAGCGGGAGTAGAGGAGCAGTTCTTC. The entire variable domain, with the rest obtained from reference TRBV5-1 and TRBJ2-1, is as follows: KAGVTQTPRYLIKTRGQQVTLSCSPISGHRSVSWYQQTPGQGLQFLFEYFSETQRNKGNFPGRFSGRQFSNSRSEMNVSTLELGDSALYLCASSLGLAGVEEQFFGPGTRLTVL.